The 2 T cell receptor delta chains listed next were all sequenced from one sample in a study of Vδ1+ human thymocytes. Regarding the study as a whole: Highly polyclonal TRG and TRD repertoires with Gaussian CDR3 length distributions appeared in thymus.

RNA was extracted from the cells and then reverse transcribed. The CDR3 regions were amplified by multiplex PCR from V-gene primers to a constant-region primer. TCRdb reapplied CATT to the multiplex PCR reads. The table shows 50,000 to 60,000 delta-chain clones, with about 15% occurring only once. For these TCRs, the target antigens are not known. The sequencing sample was made of Vdelta1+ gamma-delta thymocytes from the thymus. As for subset: FACS-sorted CD3+ TCRalphabeta- TCRVdelta1+ TCRVdelta2- thymocytes. The receptors were gathered from a girl under two years old who had congenital heart surgery.

This clone was counted a few times. An end of the junction does not agree with germline; a read error may underlie this. Other nucleotide sequences from this sample produce the same CDR3. The J gene is TRDJ1, the V gene TRDV1, with 12 nucleotides matching TRDD3. CDR3 size: 24 residues. CDR1 is TSWWSYY and CDR2 is QGS in the germline V gene. In DNA, the CDR3 is TGTGCTCTTGGGGAACCCCTTGGGGCTACCACACTGGGGGATACTCGCCCCAACACCGATAAACTCATATTT. The encoded protein is CALGEPLGATTLGDTRPNTDKLIF.

The chain carries TRDV1 and TRDJ1, with TRDD3 matching 7 bases. This CDR3 has 16 residues. In germline, CDR1 is TSWWSYY, CDR2 QGS. The CDR3 protein is CALGPGGIKYTDKLIF. The DNA for the CDR3 is TGTGCCCTCGGCCCCGGGGGGATTAAATACACCGATAAACTCATCTTT.